This TCR beta chain came from a study of shared clonotypes between healthy human individuals. Broader study findings: Estimated richness values were generally larger in naive subsets than in memory subsets. When naive CD4 clonotypes were compared across a handful of donors, 4% to 5.5% were shared. Even with large depth, rarefaction showed that sorted-subset sequencing was incomplete.

In the case of this clone: Its target is unknown.

Trimming at V came to 8 bases and at J to 8 bases, leaving 9 bases not matched to a gene. CDR1 and CDR2 (germline): WNHNN, SYGVQD (reference sequence). This CDR3 region has 14 residues. Some 29,000 T cell genomes (around 190 ng DNA) went into each sorted-subset replicate. Only in-frame clones appear in the TCRdb table, and some are missing; sequencing was by immunoSEQ multiplex PCR. Of 1.4 million to 1.5 million clones listed, 96% are singletons. The chain recombines TRBV10-1 with TRBJ2-1; 10 bases line up with TRBD2. The sample was naive CD4+ T cells sorted from blood. The sample's subset: CD45RA+ positively selected. The receptor's source is a man under 40 in good health. Written as DNA, the CDR3 is TGCGCCAGCCGTCCGGGACTAGCGTCGGATGAGCAGTTCTTC. It specifies CASRPGLASDEQFF.